This T cell receptor (beta chain) was sequenced for a study of identical twins. Study-level findings and limits: Shared out-of-frame alpha sequences (those common to twins) showed excess low generation probability. Invariant MAIT and iNKT cells are populations that could partly confound zero-insertion analyses. Cord blood's abundant beta clonotypes had fewer insertions, unlike memory repertoires.

This clonotype came up many times. Its target is not known. Unmatched junction bases numbered 9, after V lost 1 base and J lost 3 bases. The germline gives CDR1 MDHEN, CDR2 SYDVKM. This CDR3 contains 17 residues. TCRdb processed the 5' RACE reads anew with MiXCR; each CDR3 protein has one entry. The sample includes 150,000 or so distinct CDR3 sequences, approximately 4% seen only once; the top ten take more than 7%. The chain uses TRBV28 and TRBJ1-3, with 7 bases that match TRBD1. The source is a man younger than 30 in good health. The sequencing sample was made of memory T cells sorted from blood. The CDR3 DNA reads TGTGCCAGCAGTTTATTACAGGGGAAAGGAGATGGAAACACCATATATTTT. This codes for CASSLLQGKGDGNTIYF.